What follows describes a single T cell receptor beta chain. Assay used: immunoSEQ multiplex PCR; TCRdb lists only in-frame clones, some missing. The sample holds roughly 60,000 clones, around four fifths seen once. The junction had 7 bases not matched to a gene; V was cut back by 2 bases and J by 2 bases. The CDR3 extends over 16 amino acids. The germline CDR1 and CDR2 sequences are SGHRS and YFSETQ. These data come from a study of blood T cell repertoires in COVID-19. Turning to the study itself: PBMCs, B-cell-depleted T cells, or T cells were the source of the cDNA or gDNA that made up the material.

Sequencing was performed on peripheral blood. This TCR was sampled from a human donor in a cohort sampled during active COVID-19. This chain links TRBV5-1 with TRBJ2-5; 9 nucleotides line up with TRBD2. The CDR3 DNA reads TGCGCCAGCAGCTTCGGACGAGCGGGGGGTCAAGAGACCCAGTACTTC. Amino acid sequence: CASSFGRAGGQETQYF.